The clone carrying this T cell receptor beta chain was observed a handful of times. The antigen remains unidentified. V shed 4 bases, J shed 7 bases, and the junction held 4 bases outside the gene matches. This CDR3 is built from 14 residues. Germline CDR1 reads SEHNR; CDR2 reads FQNEAQ (reference sequence). These data belong to a study of regulatory T cells in long-lasting Graves disease. Study-level results: Having few samples may have compromised the accuracy. Newly diagnosed Graves' patients exceeded persistent ones in TCR diversity.

Time point reported: newly diagnosed GD, antithyroid drugs for less than 3 months. After RNA was extracted from PBMCs, the TCR library was made from it. American Thyroid Association guidelines served as the basis for diagnosing Graves' disease. HTBI primers from iRepertoire and Arm-PCR of CDR3 regions yielded the TCR beta libraries. TCRdb reprocessed the multiplex PCR reads with MiXCR, giving one entry per CDR3 protein. In the table there are around 250,000 distinct CDR3 sequences, 18% of which are singletons. These data are also associated with another study on T cells in Graves' hyperthyroidism and ophthalmopathy. As reported in that work: Blood also showed most of the thyroid clonotypes that were expanded above 0.001.

The chain combines TRBV7-9 with TRBJ1-2, with 12 bases aligning to TRBD1. This receptor was obtained from a woman aged 25 to 45 with Graves disease. This sample comprised peripheral blood mononuclear cells (PBMCs), obtained at new diagnosis, from a patient treated with antithyroid drugs. CDR3 residues: CASSSGDRGLGYTF. The CDR3 DNA reads TGTGCCAGCAGCTCCGGGGACAGGGGGCTTGGCTACACCTTC.